This T cell receptor (beta chain) was captured by sequencing in a study of CD4 T cells in relation to SARS-CoV-2 and coronaviruses. Overall study: PBMCs were cultured with antigen for roughly nine days before TCR beta sequencing. Controls used an HIV-1 Nef peptide pool or no peptide.

Assay used: immunoSEQ multiplex PCR; TCRdb lists only in-frame clones, some missing. Of under 20,000 clones listed, 70% to 80% are singletons. Concerning this clone itself: Its target is unknown.

CD4+ T cells from unexposed donors were obtained before the COVID-19 pandemic (2011-2018). After ten to eleven days of culture, CD4+ T cells were isolated. Testing used SARS-CoV-2 S/N and four cold-coronavirus spikes on unexposed-donor CD4+ T cells, cells permitting. On days 3 and 7, cultures got half fresh IL-2 medium. CDR1 is SGHNT and CDR2 is YYREEE in the germline V gene (reference sequence). Trimming left V 4 bases short and J 3 bases short, with 25 bases between. The CDR3 length is 18 residues. The sample was CD4+ T cells from PBMCs, cultured in vitro. The rearrangement uses TRBV5-4 and TRBJ1-1; D is perhaps TRBD1 (5 bases). The source of this sequence is a human donor in good health. The CDR3 DNA sequence: TGTGCCAGCAGCGGGGTGAGGGGAGGCCGGGCATTGGACACTGAAGCTTTCTTT. It translates to CASSGVRGGRALDTEAFF.